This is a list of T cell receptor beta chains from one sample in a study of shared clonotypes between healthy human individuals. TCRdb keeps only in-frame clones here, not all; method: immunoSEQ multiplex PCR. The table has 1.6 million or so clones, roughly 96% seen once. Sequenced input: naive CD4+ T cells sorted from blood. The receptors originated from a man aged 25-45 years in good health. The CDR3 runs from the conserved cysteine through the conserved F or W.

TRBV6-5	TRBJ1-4	CASLGTGEEKLFF
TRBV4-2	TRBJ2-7	CASSLHQGVAYEQYF
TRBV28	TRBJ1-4	CASSLRDRGEKLFF
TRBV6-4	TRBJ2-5	CASRFGPEETQYF
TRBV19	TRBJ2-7	CASSRGQNYEQYF
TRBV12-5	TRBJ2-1	CASGLARPYYNEQFF
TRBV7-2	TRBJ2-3	CASSLDPLGTAGSDTQYF
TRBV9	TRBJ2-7	CASSPGQGSSEQYF
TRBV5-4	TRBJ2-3	CASSARLAGVADTQYF
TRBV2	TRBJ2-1	CASGLNEQFF
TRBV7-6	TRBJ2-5	CASSLAGTSGVPGQTQYF
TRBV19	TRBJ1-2	CASSPTGRDYGYTF
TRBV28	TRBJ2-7	CASSLGGKSYEQYF
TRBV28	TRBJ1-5	CASSLWSGFAQPQHF
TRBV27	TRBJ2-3	CASSLFSFPDTQYF
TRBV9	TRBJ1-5	CASRDRRDNQPQHF
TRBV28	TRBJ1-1	CASNDGNTEAFF
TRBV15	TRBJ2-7	CATSSFKGAGLRYEQYF
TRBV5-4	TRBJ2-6	CASSRGPPWSNSGANVLTF
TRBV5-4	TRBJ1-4	CASSLARQGNEKLFF
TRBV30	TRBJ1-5	CAWSVSRLSNQPQHF
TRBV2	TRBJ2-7	CASSEERYEQYF
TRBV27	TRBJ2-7	CASRPSWVYEQYF
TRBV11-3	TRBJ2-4	CASSLDRGEGRTKNIQYF
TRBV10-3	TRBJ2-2	CAISAPGLAVNTGELFF
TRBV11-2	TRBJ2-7	CASSLSLDGSYEQYF
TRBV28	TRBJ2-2	CASSSRMTRGGTGELFF
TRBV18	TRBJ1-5	CASSPGQGTPQHF
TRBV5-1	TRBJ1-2	CASSWGTANYGYTF
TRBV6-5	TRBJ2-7	CASSYSKLFSYEQYF
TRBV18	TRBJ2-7	CASSPTSGRDRSEQYF
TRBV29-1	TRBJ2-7	CSVRKTDYEQYF
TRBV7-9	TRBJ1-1	CASSLVMNPNTEAFF
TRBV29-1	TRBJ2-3	CSGTMGLARSTDTQYF
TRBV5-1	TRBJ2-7	CASSLGTSSEQYF
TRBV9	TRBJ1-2	CASSPRQLSNYGYTF
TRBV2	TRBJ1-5	CASSVGRGRNQPQHF
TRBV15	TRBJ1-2	CATSREIGGNYGYTF
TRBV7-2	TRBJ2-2	CASSFYTGELFF
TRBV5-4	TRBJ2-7	CASSLTGTSAAQAYEQYF
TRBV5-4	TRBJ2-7	CASSPSGGTGYEQYF
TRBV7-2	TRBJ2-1	CASSLALVNNEQFF
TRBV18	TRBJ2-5	CASSPLSPGLRAETQYF
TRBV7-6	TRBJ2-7	CASSSLTAGPPYEQYF
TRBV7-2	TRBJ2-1	CASSTSPRASAGPNEQFF
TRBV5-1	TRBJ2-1	CASSRGSLSENEQFF
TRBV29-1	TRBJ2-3	CSVEQPPDTQYF
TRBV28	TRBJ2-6	CASSPRVRGNSGANVLTF
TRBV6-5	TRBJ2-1	CASSDTTGRFF
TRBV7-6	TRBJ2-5	CASSLVVRGETQYF
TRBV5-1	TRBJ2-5	CASRATFQETQYF
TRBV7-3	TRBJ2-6	CASSRSRTGDVSGANVLTF
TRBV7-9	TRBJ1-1	CASSLEARGAEAFF
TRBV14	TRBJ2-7	CASSQDRDRDRGLLAYEQYF